This is a list of T cell receptor beta chains from one sample in a study of T cell responses to AZD1222 COVID-19 vaccine. TCRdb's table, derived via immunoSEQ multiplex PCR, lists solely in-frame clones and lacks some. The sample includes 150,000 or so clones, roughly 90% of them seen just once. The source material was peripheral blood, sampled on day 0 of AZD1222 vaccination. The receptors here all came from an adult in good health. Both conserved end residues are part of each CDR3. D genes are given only for firm matches. The size entry is marked missing in some rows and otherwise reads once, few, many or a size class.

>TRBV19|.|TRBJ1-5|once
TGTGCCACCGCCCGAGGCGCAAATCAGCCCCAGCATTTT
CATARGANQPQHF
>TRBV6-2/TRBV6-3|.|TRBJ2-7|once
TGTGCCAGCAGTCGCGTGGGGCAGGGTATGTACGAGCAGTACTTC
CASSRVGQGMYEQYF
>TRBV5-6|.|TRBJ2-1|.
TGTGCCAGCAGCATCAACCACAATGAGCAGTTCTTC
CASSINHNEQFF
>TRBV25-1|.|TRBJ1-4|.
TGTGCCAGCAGTGAGGTAGGGGGGCGTAGCGAAAAACTGTTTTTT
CASSEVGGRSEKLFF
>TRBV30|.|TRBJ1-1|.
TGTGCCTGGAGTGTACGGGTTGTGAACACTGAAGCTTTCTTT
CAWSVRVVNTEAFF
>TRBV10-3|.|TRBJ1-5|.
TGTGCCATCAGTGAGCCGGGAGGCAATCAGCCCCAGCATTTT
CAISEPGGNQPQHF
>TRBV2|.|TRBJ1-2|.
TGTGCCAGCAGTGAAGATTTCCTGCCAATGGGCTATGGCTACACCTTC
CASSEDFLPMGYGYTF
>TRBV10-3|.|TRBJ1-1|.
TGTGCCATCAGTGAGGGGCGGGCGAAATTAGGATTGCTGGACACTGAAGCTTTCTTT
CAISEGRAKLGLLDTEAFF
>TRBV11-3|.|TRBJ1-2|.
TGTGCCAGCAGCTTAGAGGGTATTAGGTCGGCAGGCGGCTACACCTTC
CASSLEGIRSAGGYTF
>TRBV5-1|TRBD1|TRBJ1-1|.
TGCGCCAGCAGCTTGGCGGACAGGGGGATGAACACTGAAGCTTTCTTT
CASSLADRGMNTEAFF
>TRBV25-1|.|TRBJ1-5|.
TGTGCCAGCAGTGAAAGGAGCCAGCAGCCCCAGCATTTT
CASSERSQQPQHF
>TRBV5-4|.|TRBJ1-2|.
TGTGCCAGCAGCTTGTCCAACTATGGCTACACCTTC
CASSLSNYGYTF
>TRBV3-1/TRBV3-2|.|TRBJ1-1|.
TGTGCCAGCAGCCAAGAATTCAGGGTGACTGAAGCTTTCTTT
CASSQEFRVTEAFF
>TRBV5-1|TRBD1|TRBJ1-2|.
TGCGCCAGCTCAGCCCTCACAGGGGCGTTTAGCGGCTACACCTTC
CASSALTGAFSGYTF
>TRBV24-1|TRBD1|TRBJ1-5|.
TGTGCCACCAGTGCGGGGACAGGGGATCAGCCCCAGCATTTT
CATSAGTGDQPQHF
>TRBV27|TRBD1|TRBJ2-7|.
TGTGCCAGCAGCCCCGGACAGGGGAGGGAGCAGTACTTC
CASSPGQGREQYF
>TRBV7-9|.|TRBJ1-1|.
TGTGCCAGCAGATCGGGGCCGGACACTGAAGCTTTCTTT
CASRSGPDTEAFF
>TRBV3-1/TRBV3-2|.|TRBJ1-3|.
TGTGCCAGCAGCCATCCTATACAGGGAGGACTAGGAAACACCATATATTTT
CASSHPIQGGLGNTIYF
>TRBV11-2|.|TRBJ1-3|.
TGTGCCAGCAGCTTAGATCTAGGGGCTACCTCTGGAAACACCATATATTTT
CASSLDLGATSGNTIYF
>TRBV4-1|.|TRBJ1-1|.
TGCGCCAGCAGCCAAGCAATGAACACTGAAGCTTTCTTT
CASSQAMNTEAFF
>TRBV7-9|.|TRBJ1-2|.
TGTGCCAGCAGCTCCAATAGAAGACAGCCCGCTAACTATGGCTACACCTTC
CASSSNRRQPANYGYTF
>TRBV5-6|TRBD1|TRBJ1-4|.
TGTGCCAGCAGCTTTAAACTCACCGGGACAGGGAATGAAAAACTGTTTTTT
CASSFKLTGTGNEKLFF
>TRBV10-2|.|TRBJ1-2|few
TGCGCCAGCAGTGAGGGGGTAGGATACTATGGCTACACCTTC
CASSEGVGYYGYTF
>TRBV6-5|.|TRBJ1-5|.
TGTGCCAGCAGTTCTCAGGGGCCCCAGAGCAATCAGCCCCAGCATTTT
CASSSQGPQSNQPQHF
>TRBV6-5|TRBD1|TRBJ1-4|.
TGTGCCAGCAGCTGGGACAGAAATGAAAAACTGTTTTTT
CASSWDRNEKLFF
>TRBV7-9|TRBD1|TRBJ1-6|few
TGTGCCAGCAGCTTAATGGCAGGGGGGTCACCCCTCCACTTT
CASSLMAGGSPLHF
>TRBV29-1|TRBD1|TRBJ2-1|.
TGCAGCGGGGGACAGGGTGATTTTCAGTTCTTC
CSGGQGDFQFF
>TRBV6-5|.|TRBJ1-4|.
TGTGCCAGCAAAAGTGGCTCCACCCTTAATGAAAAACTGTTTTTT
CASKSGSTLNEKLFF